This T cell receptor beta chain was identified during a study of blood T cell repertoires in COVID-19. Background on the study: In each case, the material was cDNA or gDNA derived from T cells, B-cell-depleted T cells, or PBMCs.

The protocol was immunoSEQ multiplex PCR, while the TCRdb copy is restricted to in-frame clones and leaves out a portion. The sample yields some 70,000 clones, 75% to 90% seen once. This CDR3 spans 15 amino acids. Germline CDR1 is SGHTA and CDR2 is FQGNSA. V trimming: 5 bases; J trimming: 1 base; junction bases outside the gene matches: 3. The TCR was taken from a woman aged 80 or over with active COVID-19. Material for sequencing was peripheral blood. The chain carries TRBV7-2 and TRBJ2-1; TRBD1 aligns across 9 bases. CDR3 residues: CASSEDRGSYNEQFF. For the CDR3, the DNA is TGTGCCAGCAGCGAGGACAGGGGATCCTACAATGAGCAGTTCTTC.